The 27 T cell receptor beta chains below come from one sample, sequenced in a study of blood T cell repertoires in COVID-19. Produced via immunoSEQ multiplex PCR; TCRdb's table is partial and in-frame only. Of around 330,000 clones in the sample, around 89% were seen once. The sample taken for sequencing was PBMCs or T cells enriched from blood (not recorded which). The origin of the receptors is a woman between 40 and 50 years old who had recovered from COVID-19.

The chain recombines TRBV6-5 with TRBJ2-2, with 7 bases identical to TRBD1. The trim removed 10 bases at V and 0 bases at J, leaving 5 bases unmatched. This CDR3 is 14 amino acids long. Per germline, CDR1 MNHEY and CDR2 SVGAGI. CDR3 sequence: CATHRGSNTGELFF. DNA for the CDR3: TGTGCCACCCACAGGGGATCGAACACCGGGGAGCTGTTTTTT.

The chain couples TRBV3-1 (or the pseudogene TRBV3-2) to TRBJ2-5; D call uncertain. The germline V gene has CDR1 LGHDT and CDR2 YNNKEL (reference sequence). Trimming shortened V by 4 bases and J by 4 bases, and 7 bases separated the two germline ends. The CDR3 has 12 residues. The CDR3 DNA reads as TGTGCCAGCAGCCCCCTTCGAGAGACCCAGTACTTC. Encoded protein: CASSPLRETQYF.

In DNA form, the CDR3 reads TGTGCCAGCAGCGCCTACAGGGGTGGGGCAGATACGCAGTATTTT. This encodes CASSAYRGGADTQYF. The chain couples TRBV9 to TRBJ2-3; TRBD1 aligns across 7 bases. CDR1 and CDR2 (germline): SGDLS, YYNGEE. J gave up 4 bases and V 3 bases, and 8 bases lay outside the gene matches. This CDR3 is built from 15 residues.

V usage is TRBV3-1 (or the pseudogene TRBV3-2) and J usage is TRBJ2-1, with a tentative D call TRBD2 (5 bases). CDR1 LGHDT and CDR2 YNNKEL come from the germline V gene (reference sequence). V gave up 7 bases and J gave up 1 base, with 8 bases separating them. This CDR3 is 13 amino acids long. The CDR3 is CASKGESYNEQFF. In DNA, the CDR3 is TGTGCCAGCAAGGGAGAATCCTACAATGAGCAGTTCTTC.

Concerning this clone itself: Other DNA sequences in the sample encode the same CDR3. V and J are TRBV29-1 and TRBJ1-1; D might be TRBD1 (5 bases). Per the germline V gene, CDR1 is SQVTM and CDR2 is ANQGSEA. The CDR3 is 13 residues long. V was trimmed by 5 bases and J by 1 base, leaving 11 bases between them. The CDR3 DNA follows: TGCAGCGTTACAAGGGGTGGGAACACTGAAGCTTTCTTT. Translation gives CSVTRGGNTEAFF.

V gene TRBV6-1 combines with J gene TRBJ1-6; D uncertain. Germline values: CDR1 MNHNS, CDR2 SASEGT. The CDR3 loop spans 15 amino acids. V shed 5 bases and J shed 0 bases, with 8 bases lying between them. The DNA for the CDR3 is TGTGCCAGCAGTTCGGGAGGCTCCTATAATTCACCCCTCCACTTT. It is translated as CASSSGGSYNSPLHF.

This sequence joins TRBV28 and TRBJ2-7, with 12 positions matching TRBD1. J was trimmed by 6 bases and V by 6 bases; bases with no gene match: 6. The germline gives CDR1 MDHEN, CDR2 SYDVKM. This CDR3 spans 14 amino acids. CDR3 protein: CASRPGQGAGEQYF. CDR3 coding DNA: TGTGCCAGCAGGCCGGGACAGGGGGCCGGCGAGCAGTACTTC.

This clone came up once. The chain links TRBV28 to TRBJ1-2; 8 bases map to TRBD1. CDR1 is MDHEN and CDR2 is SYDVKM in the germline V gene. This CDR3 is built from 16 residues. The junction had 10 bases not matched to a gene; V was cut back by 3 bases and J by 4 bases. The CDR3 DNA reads TGTGCCAGCAGTTTCCCAGGGGGCTCATTCCTCTATGGCTACACCTTC. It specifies CASSFPGGSFLYGYTF.

The CDR3 sequence: CASRPWGLKWVPCEQYF. For the CDR3, the DNA is TGTGCAAGTCGCCCCTGGGGCCTGAAATGGGTCCCCTGCGAGCAGTACTTC. This chain joins TRBV12-2 and TRBJ2-7; the table names TRBD1, a call not compared with the DNA. TRBV12-2 represents a pseudogene. The CDR3 totals 17 residues.

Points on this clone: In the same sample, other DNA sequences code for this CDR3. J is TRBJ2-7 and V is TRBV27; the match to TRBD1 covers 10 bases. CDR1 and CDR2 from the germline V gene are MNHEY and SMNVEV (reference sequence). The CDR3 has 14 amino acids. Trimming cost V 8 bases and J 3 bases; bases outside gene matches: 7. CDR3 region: CASGSRDRGYEQYF. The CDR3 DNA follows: TGTGCCAGCGGTTCCCGGGACAGGGGCTACGAGCAGTACTTC.

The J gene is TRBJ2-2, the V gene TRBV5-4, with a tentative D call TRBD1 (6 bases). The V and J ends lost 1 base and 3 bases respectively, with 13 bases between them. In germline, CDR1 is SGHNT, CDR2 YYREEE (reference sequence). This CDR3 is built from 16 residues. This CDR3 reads CASSLPQGMYTGELFF. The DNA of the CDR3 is TGTGCCAGCAGCTTGCCGCAGGGGATGTACACCGGGGAGCTGTTTTTT.

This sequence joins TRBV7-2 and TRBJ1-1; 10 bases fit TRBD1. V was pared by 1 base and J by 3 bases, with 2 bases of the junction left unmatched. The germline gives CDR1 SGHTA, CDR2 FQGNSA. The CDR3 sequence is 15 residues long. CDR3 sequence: CASSLGTGGDTEAFF. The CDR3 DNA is TGTGCCAGCAGCTTAGGGACAGGGGGAGACACTGAAGCTTTCTTT.

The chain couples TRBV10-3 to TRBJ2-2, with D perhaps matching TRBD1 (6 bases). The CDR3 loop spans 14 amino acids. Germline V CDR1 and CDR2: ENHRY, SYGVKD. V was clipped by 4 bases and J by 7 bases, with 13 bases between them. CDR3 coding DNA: TGTGCCATCAGTGGCCAGCAGGGGAACGGGGAGCTGTTTTTT. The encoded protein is CAISGQQGNGELFF.

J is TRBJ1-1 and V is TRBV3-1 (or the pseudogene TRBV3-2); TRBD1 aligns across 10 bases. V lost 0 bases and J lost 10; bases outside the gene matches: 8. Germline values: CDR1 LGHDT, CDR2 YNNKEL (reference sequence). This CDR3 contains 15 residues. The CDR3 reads CASSQEPGQGWGAFF. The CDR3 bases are TGTGCCAGCAGCCAAGAGCCGGGACAGGGGTGGGGAGCTTTCTTT.

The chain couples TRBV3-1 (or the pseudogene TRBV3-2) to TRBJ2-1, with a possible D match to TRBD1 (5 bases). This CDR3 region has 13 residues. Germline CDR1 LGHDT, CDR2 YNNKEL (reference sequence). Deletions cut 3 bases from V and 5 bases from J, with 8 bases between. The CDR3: CASSQTENNEQFF. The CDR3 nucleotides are TGTGCCAGCAGCCAGACAGAGAACAATGAGCAGTTCTTC.

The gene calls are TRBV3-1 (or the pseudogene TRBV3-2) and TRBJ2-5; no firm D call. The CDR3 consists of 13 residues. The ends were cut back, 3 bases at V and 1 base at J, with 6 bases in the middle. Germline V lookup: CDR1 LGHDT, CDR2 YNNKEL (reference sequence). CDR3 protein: CASSQVLQETQYF. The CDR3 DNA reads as TGTGCCAGCAGCCAGGTACTCCAAGAGACCCAGTACTTC.

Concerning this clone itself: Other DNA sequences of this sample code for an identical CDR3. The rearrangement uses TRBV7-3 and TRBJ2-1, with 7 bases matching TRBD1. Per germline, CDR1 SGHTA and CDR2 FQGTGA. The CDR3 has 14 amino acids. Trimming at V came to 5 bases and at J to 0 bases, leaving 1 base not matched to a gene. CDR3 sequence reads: CASSPGGSYNEQFF. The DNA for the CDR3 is TGTGCCAGCAGCCCAGGGGGCTCCTACAATGAGCAGTTCTTC.

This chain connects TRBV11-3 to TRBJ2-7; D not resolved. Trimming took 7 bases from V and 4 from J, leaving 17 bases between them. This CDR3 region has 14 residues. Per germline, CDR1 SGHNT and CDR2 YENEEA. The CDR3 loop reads CASIRPPQPYEQYF. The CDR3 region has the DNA TGTGCCAGCATTCGTCCGCCACAACCTTACGAGCAGTACTTC.

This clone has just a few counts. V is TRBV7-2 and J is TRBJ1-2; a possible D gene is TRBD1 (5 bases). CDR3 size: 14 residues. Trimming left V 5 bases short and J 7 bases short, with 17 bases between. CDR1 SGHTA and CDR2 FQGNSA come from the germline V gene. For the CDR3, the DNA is TGTGCCAGCAGCCTCGCAGGGATCCACGGTGGCTACACCTTC. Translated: CASSLAGIHGGYTF. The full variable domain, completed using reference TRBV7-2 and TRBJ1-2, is GAGVSQSPSNKVTEKGKDVELRCDPISGHTALYWYRQSLGQGLEFLIYFQGNSAPDKSGLPSDRFSAERTGGSVSTLTIQRTQQEDSAVYLCASSLAGIHGGYTFGSGTRLTVV.

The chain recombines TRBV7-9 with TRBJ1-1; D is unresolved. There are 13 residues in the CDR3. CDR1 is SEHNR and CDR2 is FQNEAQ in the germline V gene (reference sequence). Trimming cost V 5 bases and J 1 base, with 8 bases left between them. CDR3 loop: CASSVFKNTEAFF. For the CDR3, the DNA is TGTGCCAGCAGCGTCTTTAAGAACACTGAAGCTTTCTTT.

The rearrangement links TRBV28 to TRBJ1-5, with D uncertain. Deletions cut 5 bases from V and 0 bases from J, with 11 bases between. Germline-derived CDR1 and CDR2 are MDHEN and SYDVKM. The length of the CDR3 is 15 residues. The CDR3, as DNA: TGTGCCAGCAGTGCTCGGGGATATAGCAATCAGCCCCAGCATTTT. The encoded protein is CASSARGYSNQPQHF.

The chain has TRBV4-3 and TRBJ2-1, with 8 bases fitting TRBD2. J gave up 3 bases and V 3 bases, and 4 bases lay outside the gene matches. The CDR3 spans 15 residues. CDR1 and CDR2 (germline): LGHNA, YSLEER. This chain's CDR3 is CASSQTGTSYNEQFF. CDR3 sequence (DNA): TGCGCCAGCAGCCAGACCGGGACTAGCTACAATGAGCAGTTCTTC.

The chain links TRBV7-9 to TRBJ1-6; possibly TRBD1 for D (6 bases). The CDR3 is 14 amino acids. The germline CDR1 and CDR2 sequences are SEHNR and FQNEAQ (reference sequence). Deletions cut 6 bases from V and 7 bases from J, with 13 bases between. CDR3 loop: CASSRQDTNSPLHF. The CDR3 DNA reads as TGTGCCAGCAGTCGACAGGACACAAATTCACCCCTCCACTTT.

CDR3 bases: TGTGCCAGCAGCGGAGAGCCCGCAGCGGGGCGTTATAATTCACCCCTCCACTTT. This translates into CASSGEPAAGRYNSPLHF. The gene calls are TRBV9 and TRBJ1-6, with D maybe TRBD1 (5 bases). V gave up 3 bases and J gave up 4 bases, with 20 bases separating them. The CDR3 is made up of 18 amino acids. Germline loops: CDR1 SGDLS, CDR2 YYNGEE.

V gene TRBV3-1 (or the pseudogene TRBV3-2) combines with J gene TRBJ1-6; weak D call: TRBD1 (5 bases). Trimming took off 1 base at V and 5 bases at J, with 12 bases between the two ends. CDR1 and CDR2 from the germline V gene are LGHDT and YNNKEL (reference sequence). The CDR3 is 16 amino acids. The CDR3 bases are TGTGCCAGCAGCCAAGCTCCAGGGCTTAATAATTCACCCCTCCACTTT. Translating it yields CASSQAPGLNNSPLHF.

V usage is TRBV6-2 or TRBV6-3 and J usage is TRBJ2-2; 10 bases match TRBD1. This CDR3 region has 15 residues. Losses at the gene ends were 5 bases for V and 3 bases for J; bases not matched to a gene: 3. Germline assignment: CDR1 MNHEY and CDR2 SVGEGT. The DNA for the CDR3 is TGTGCCAGCAGTCCGGGACAGGGGTACACCGGGGAGCTGTTTTTT. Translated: CASSPGQGYTGELFF.

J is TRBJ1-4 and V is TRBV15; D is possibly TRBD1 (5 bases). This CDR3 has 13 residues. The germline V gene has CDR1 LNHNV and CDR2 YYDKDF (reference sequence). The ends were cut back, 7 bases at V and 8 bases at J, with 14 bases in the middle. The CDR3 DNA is TGTGCCACCACCCTCACAGGAGACGAAAAACTGTTTTTT. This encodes CATTLTGDEKLFF. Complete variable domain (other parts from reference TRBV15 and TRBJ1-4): DAMVIQNPRYQVTQFGKPVTLSCSQTLNHNVMYWYQQKSSQAPKLLFHYYDKDFNNEADTPDNFQSRRPNTSFCFLDIRSPGLGDTAMYLCATTLTGDEKLFFGSGTQLSVL.